The 9 T cell receptor beta chains below all came from one sample that was sequenced in a study of post-analysis software for immune sequencing data. Points from the study as a whole: A handful of TRBV segments appeared more often in patients than in controls, and TRBV5-6, TRBV5-1 and TRBV20-1 were among these.

Their target antigens are unknown. Built from TCR beta cDNA, the libraries had unique molecular identifiers in them. TCRdb independently ran MiXCR on the PCR reads; one entry per CDR3 protein. The sample lists 170,000 or so distinct CDR3 sequences, 30% occurring once. Sequencing used blood. The receptors originated from a girl aged 5 to 17 with multiple sclerosis.

The V call is TRBV4-2, the J call TRBJ2-2; D perhaps matches TRBD2 (5 bases). The V and J ends lost 0 bases and 7 bases respectively, with 12 bases between them. The CDR3 has 15 residues. Germline V gene lookup returns CDR1 LGHNA and CDR2 YNFKEQ. The CDR3 region is CASSQEPSKDGELFF. Written as DNA, the CDR3 is TGTGCCAGCAGCCAAGAGCCTAGCAAAGACGGGGAGCTGTTTTTT.

The chain employs TRBV24-1 and TRBJ2-1; 8 nucleotides agree with TRBD1. Germline CDR1 KGHDR, CDR2 SFDVKD. The junction had 7 bases not matched to a gene; V was cut back by 9 bases and J by 7 bases. The length of the CDR3 is 13 residues. DNA of the CDR3: TGTGCCACCGCAGGGGGCTTATTGAATGAGCAGTTCTTC. Protein sequence: CATAGGLLNEQFF.

In its sample, this clonotype was seen a few times. The rearrangement uses TRBV12-3 or TRBV12-4 and TRBJ2-1; 11 nucleotides align to TRBD2. The CDR3 consists of 17 residues. V dropped 3 bases and J dropped 5; count of bases not matched to a gene: 9. The CDR3, as DNA: TGTGCCAGCAGTTTTGCCGCCGGGACTAGCGGTGACAATGAGCAGTTCTTC. Protein: CASSFAAGTSGDNEQFF.

This clonotype was seen many times. V usage is TRBV5-5 and J usage is TRBJ2-7; perhaps D is TRBD1 or TRBD2 (5 bases each). The germline gives CDR1 SGHKS, CDR2 YYEKEE (reference sequence). The CDR3 sequence is 14 residues long. Trimming removed 5 bases from V and 2 bases from J, with 14 bases in between. DNA of the CDR3: TGTGCCAGCAGTCAGACATTGGGACCCTACGAGCAGTACTTC. It encodes CASSQTLGPYEQYF.

The chain joins TRBV2 to TRBJ1-1, with 11 bases aligning to TRBD1. V dropped 0 bases and J dropped 4; count of bases not matched to a gene: 7. The CDR3 consists of 17 residues. Germline CDR1 SNHLY, CDR2 FYNNEI. As DNA, the CDR3 is TGTGCCAGCAGTGAAGCGCTTGGGGGGACAGGGGGCACTGAAGCTTTCTTT. Its translation is CASSEALGGTGGTEAFF.

The chain links TRBV3-1 to TRBJ1-4; tentatively, D is TRBD1 (5 bases). Between the trimmed V and J ends, which lost 1 base and 3 bases, there was a span of 12 bases. This CDR3 has 16 residues. Germline-derived CDR1 and CDR2 are LGHDT and YNNKEL (reference sequence). The DNA of the CDR3 is TGTGCCAGCAGCCAAGGTGGGGGTAGAGCTAATGAAAAACTGTTTTTT. As protein: CASSQGGGRANEKLFF.

A few counts support this clonotype. The chain has TRBV20-1 and TRBJ2-1; 9 positions match TRBD2. Looked up from germline, CDR1 is DFQATT and CDR2 is SNEGSKA (reference sequence). V lost 3 bases to trimming and J lost 6 bases; unmatched junction nucleotides: 6. This CDR3 comprises 14 residues. The CDR3 DNA reads as TGCAGTGCTAGCCGACTAGCGGACCGCAATGAGCAGTTCTTC. Its translation is CSASRLADRNEQFF.

The chain has TRBV20-1 and TRBJ1-6; unclear D gene. V was cut by 5 bases and J by 3 bases, with 14 bases left in between. Germline CDR1 and CDR2: DFQATT and SNEGSKA (reference sequence). The CDR3 is 15 residues long. This chain's CDR3 is CSASAEVFYNSPLHF. Here the CDR3 DNA reads TGCAGTGCTTCGGCTGAAGTCTTCTATAATTCACCCCTCCACTTT.

This clonotype has at least ten counts. The rearrangement joins TRBV5-1 to TRBJ2-7, with D hard to call. The CDR3 has 11 amino acids. V was trimmed by 1 base and J by 6 bases, leaving 5 bases between them. Germline CDR1 SGHRS, CDR2 YFSETQ. Written as DNA, the CDR3 is TGCGCCAGCAGCTTGTGGGGCGAGCAGTACTTC. This gives the protein CASSLWGEQYF.